This T cell receptor (beta chain) was obtained from a study of radiation and T cells in renal cell carcinoma. Libraries were prepared by immunoSEQ multiplex PCR; TCRdb keeps only in-frame clonotypes and omits some of them. The repertoire holds around 64,000 clones, with roughly 80% as singletons. Germline loops: CDR1 DFQATT, CDR2 SNEGSKA (reference sequence). Trimming pared 5 bases from V and 11 bases from J, leaving 15 bases between. The CDR3 is 11 amino acids. This sample's time point: blood 4 weeks post-SBRT, at nephrectomy. Specified treatment: 15 Gy SBRT to primary tumor, nephrectomy 4 weeks later.

This sample comprised blood, obtained from a patient whose treatment included radiotherapy and nephrectomy. This chain joins TRBV20-1 and TRBJ1-1; possible D gene TRBD1, 6 bases. This clonotype was obtained from a man in his sixties with renal cell carcinoma. This CDR3 is CSAARDNRAFF. The CDR3 nucleotides are TGCAGTGCTGCCCGGGACAATCGGGCTTTCTTT.